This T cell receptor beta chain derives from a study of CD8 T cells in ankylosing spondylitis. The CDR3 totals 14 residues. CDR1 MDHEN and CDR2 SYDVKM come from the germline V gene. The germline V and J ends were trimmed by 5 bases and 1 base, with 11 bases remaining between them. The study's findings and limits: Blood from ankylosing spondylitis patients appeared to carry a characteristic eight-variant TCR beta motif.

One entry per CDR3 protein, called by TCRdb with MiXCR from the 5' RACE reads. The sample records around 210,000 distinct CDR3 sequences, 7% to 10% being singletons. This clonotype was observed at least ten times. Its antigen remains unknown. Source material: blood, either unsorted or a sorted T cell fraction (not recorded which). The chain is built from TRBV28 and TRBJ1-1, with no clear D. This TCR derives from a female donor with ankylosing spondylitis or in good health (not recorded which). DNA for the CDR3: TGTGCCAGCAGTATCAGAAAAGAGAACACTGAAGCTTTCTTT. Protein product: CASSIRKENTEAFF. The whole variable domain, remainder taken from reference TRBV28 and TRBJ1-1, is DVKVTQSSRYLVKRTGEKVFLECVQDMDHENMFWYRQDPGLGLRLIYFSYDVKMKEKGDIPEGYSVSREKKERFSLILESASTNQTSMYLCASSIRKENTEAFFGQGTRLTVV.